The present T cell receptor beta chain was sequenced within a study of Ad26.COV2.S vaccination and SARS-CoV-2 variants. The overall study: In the COV1001 trial, the donor was in the Ad26.COV2.S arm.

Sequencing used immunoSEQ multiplex PCR; TCRdb keeps in-frame clones, though not all of them. The sample lists some 460,000 clones, 80% to 90% occurring once. Germline V lookup: CDR1 SGHVS, CDR2 FNYEAQ. The CDR3 contains 17 residues. J lost 2 bases, V lost 2 bases, and 7 bases had no gene match. Noted treatment: 15 to 20 received Ad26.COV2.S at low or high dose, single or two shots; roughly five received placebo; per-sample allocation not given. Sampling took place 63 days after the first vaccine or placebo injection. What was given as vaccine was an Ad26 vector encoding Wuhan-strain SARS-CoV-2 spike.

The sequence derives from a person between 18 and 65 years old who received the Ad26.COV2.S COVID-19 vaccine or a placebo. The chain couples TRBV7-6 to TRBJ2-3; 10 positions match TRBD2. Specimen: peripheral blood, collected in a trial of Ad26.COV2.S vaccine versus placebo. The CDR3 reads CASSLISLAGVTDTQYF. CDR3 nucleotides: TGTGCCAGCAGCTTAATAAGTCTAGCGGGAGTCACAGATACGCAGTATTTT.